This T cell receptor (beta chain) appears in the sequencing data of a study of blood T cell repertoires in COVID-19. About the research overall: Nucleic acid was either cDNA or gDNA, and it came from T cells, B-cell-depleted T cells, or PBMCs.

As originally analysed: Reference gene primer amplification gave estimated nucleated cell counts. The table came from immunoSEQ multiplex PCR; TCRdb's copy has only in-frame clones and leaves some out. That table supplies the V and J calls and clone size; D and trimming were determined from the DNA. The sample has hundreds of thousands of clones; 80% to 90% are singletons. The junction had 6 bases not matched to a gene; V was cut back by 0 bases and J by 7 bases. The CDR3 runs to 15 residues. Germline lookup yields CDR1 MNHNY and CDR2 SVGAGI (reference sequence). This clone was detected only once. The V call is TRBV6-6, the J call TRBJ1-2, with 9 nucleotides matching TRBD1. This TCR came from a man aged 80 or over with acute or convalescent COVID-19. Sequenced sample: peripheral blood. CDR3: CASSYSQDRGGGYTF. The CDR3 DNA reads as TGTGCCAGCAGTTACTCCCAGGACAGGGGCGGTGGCTACACCTTC.